A few counts support the clone carrying this T cell receptor (beta chain). Antigen unknown. This entry comes from a study of T cell repertoires in cytomegalovirus infection. TCRdb called the reads again in MiXCR, with one record for every CDR3 protein. The sample carries just over 450,000 distinct CDR3 sequences, roughly 42% recorded once. The sample was cultured PBMCs, taken from culture after CMV antigen stimulation. The source is a human donor in good health (CMV status not recorded). Some clones in this sample may be carry-over from other donors' samples.

Written as DNA, the CDR3 is TGTGCCAGCAGCTTAAGGGGTGAGGCCGTCGGCGGGGAGCTGTTTTTT. Translating it yields CASSLRGEAVGGELFF. J is TRBJ2-2 and V is TRBV11-2, with D perhaps matching TRBD1 (5 bases). The germline gives CDR1 SGHAT, CDR2 FQNNGV. The CDR3 sequence is 16 residues long. Trimming took 2 bases from V and 7 from J, leaving 17 bases between them.